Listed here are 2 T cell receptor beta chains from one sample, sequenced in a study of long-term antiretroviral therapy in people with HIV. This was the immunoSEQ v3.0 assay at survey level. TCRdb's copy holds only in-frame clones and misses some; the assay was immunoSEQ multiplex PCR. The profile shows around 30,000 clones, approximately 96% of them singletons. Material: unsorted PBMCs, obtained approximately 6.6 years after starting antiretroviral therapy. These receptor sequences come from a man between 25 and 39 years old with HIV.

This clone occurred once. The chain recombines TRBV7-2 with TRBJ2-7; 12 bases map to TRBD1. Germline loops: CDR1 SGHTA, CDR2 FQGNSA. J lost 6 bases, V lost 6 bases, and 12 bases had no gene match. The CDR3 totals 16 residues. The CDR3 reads CASRATPGTGGFEQYF. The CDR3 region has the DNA TGTGCCAGCAGAGCTACACCCGGGACAGGGGGCTTCGAGCAGTACTTC.

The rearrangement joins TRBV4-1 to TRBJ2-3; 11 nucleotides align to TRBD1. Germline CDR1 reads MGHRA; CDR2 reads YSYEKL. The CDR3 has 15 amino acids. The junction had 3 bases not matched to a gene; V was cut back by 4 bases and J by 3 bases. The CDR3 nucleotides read TGCGCCAGCAGCCTCCGGGACAGGGGGACAGATACGCAGTATTTT. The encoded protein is CASSLRDRGTDTQYF.